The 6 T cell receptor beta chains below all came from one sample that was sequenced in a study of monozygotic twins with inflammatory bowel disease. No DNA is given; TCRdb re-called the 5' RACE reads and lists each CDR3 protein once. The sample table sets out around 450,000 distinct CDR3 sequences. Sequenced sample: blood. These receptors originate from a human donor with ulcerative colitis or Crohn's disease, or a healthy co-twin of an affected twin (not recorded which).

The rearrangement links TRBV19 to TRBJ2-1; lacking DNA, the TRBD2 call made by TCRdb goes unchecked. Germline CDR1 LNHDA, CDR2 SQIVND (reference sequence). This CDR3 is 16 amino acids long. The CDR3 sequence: CASSASGLAGDNEQFF.

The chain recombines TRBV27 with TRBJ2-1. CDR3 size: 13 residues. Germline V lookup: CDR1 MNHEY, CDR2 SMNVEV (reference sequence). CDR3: CASRLASYNEQFF.

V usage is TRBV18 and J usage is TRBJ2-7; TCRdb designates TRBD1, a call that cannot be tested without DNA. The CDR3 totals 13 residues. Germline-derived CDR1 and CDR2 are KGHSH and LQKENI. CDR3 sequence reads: CASSGTGIYEQYF.

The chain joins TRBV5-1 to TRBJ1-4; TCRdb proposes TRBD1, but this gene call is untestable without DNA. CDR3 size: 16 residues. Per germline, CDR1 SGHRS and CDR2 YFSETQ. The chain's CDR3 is CASSSTGLETNEKLFF. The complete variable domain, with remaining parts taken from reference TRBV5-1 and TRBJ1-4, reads KAGVTQTPRYLIKTRGQQVTLSCSPISGHRSVSWYQQTPGQGLQFLFEYFSETQRNKGNFPGRFSGRQFSNSRSEMNVSTLELGDSALYLCASSSTGLETNEKLFFGSGTQLSVL.

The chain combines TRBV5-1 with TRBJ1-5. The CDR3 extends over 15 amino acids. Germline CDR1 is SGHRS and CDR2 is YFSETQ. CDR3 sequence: CASSLSSGFNQPQHF. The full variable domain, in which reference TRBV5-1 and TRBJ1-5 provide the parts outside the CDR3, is KAGVTQTPRYLIKTRGQQVTLSCSPISGHRSVSWYQQTPGQGLQFLFEYFSETQRNKGNFPGRFSGRQFSNSRSEMNVSTLELGDSALYLCASSLSSGFNQPQHFGDGTRLSIL.

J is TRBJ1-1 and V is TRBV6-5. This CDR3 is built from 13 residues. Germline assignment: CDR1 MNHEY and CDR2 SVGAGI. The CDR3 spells CATSGGMNTEAFF.